This T cell receptor (beta chain) was sequenced in a study of shared clonotypes between healthy human individuals (dated by TCRdb to the early 2020s). Describing the broader study: The cohort included three men and a couple of women between 18 and 49 years of age. Leukapheresis yielded between about 0.94 and 8.9 billion PBMCs per donor. Per donor, three plates each were used for CD4 naive and CD4 memory, two for CD8 naive, and one for CD8 memory. To increase sequencing depth and limit assay-specific biases, TCR repertoire library preparation and sequencing were carried out by different laboratories using diverse techniques. To estimate repertoire size and how much clonotypes are shared between individuals, the study performed deep sequencing of blood TCR repertoires from a few healthy adults.

Beyond this particular receptor, the publication reports: Sampling was restricted to blood, and TCR repertoires in tissues likely differ from the TCR repertoires found in blood. Pairwise subsampling led to the expectation that sequencing depth would affect the degree of clonotype sharing among donors. When several donors were compared, the shared fraction of clonotypes was roughly 4.8% for naive CD4, about 4% for naive CD8, 2% to 2.5% for memory CD4, and roughly 0.43% for memory CD8. Because the study included a small number of donors, the genetic and exposure-history diversity represented was limited. Naive subsets generally had larger estimated clonotype richness than memory subsets did. Rarefaction of sorted-subset datasets indicated incomplete sequencing despite the large sequencing depth. Compared with non-shared clonotypes, clonotypes shared by all four sorted-subset donors had higher generation probabilities.

CD8 naive samples were CD45RO-negative cells positively selected for CCR7, giving a CD45RA+CCR7+ population that excluded TemRA cells. Healthy HIV-negative adults with no recently reported acute infections or vaccinations were included as donors. Every donor was a Caucasian adult living in Nashville, Tennessee, USA. Blood was obtained by leukapheresis, after which PBMCs were separated by Ficoll-Histopaque density gradient centrifugation and cryopreserved in liquid nitrogen vapor phase. Analytical flow cytometry was used to check the purity and quantity of every magnetically sorted T cell population. Genomic DNA was isolated from each sorted fraction and quantified by UV absorbance on a Nanodrop 2000c. A note on this clone: No antigen is known for it. Nothing much larger sits one base from this clone, and base qualities are not available.

Using the deep immunoSEQ assay, TCR CDR3 regions were amplified from genomic DNA by multiplex PCR. Genomic DNA extracted from each cell subset was distributed evenly over all wells of several immunoSEQ 96-well plates, and each plate served as one replicate. For sorted subsets, roughly 200 ng of genomic DNA, equivalent to roughly 33,000 T cell genomes, went into each replicate PCR. The purified libraries were quantified using a Qubit 3.0 fluorometer, sized with a Bioanalyzer 2100, and then quantified again using the KAPA Library Quantification kit. Each immunoSEQ 96-well plate was sequenced on its own single-read 150-cycle Illumina NextSeq 550 flow cell. The authors' pipeline ran thus. Because only junctional sequences without quality scores were contained in the immunoSEQ output, filtering matching that applied to full-length reads could not be performed. To assign V/J genes and CDR3, sequences were annotated against IMGT germline references using PyIR, a Python wrapper for IgBLAST v1.9. Any read was removed if the V/J assignment was weak (E-value above 1e-6), the CDR3 was missing, or the read contained stop codons, out-of-frame junctions, or ambiguous translated residues. V3J clonotypes were defined by identical inferred V gene, J gene, and CDR3 amino acid sequence. Percentage overlap between repertoires was calculated by dividing the number of shared unique clonotypes by the size of the smaller repertoire. Richness of each repertoire was evaluated using RTK rarefaction, the Chao1 estimator, and Recon v2.1 estimates of unobserved clonotypes. For all TCRbeta clonotypes obtained by the gDNA method from four donors, generation probabilities were computed with OLGA. The clones in this table, taken by TCRdb from immuneACCESS, are in-frame only. Not every clone is retained; where verified, under half of the shortfall comes from an unresolved V gene, and the cause of the rest is unknown. The DNA was the basis for D and trimming; V, J and clone size are from that table. The table for this sample lists millions of clones; roughly 94% of them were counted only once. Together, the top ten hold roughly 1% of the sample.

There are 14 amino acids in the CDR3, from cysteine to phenylalanine inclusive. Only the CDR3 portion is preserved as DNA: 42 bases, with reading frame beginning at the first base. Sequences LNHDA (CDR1) and SQIVND (CDR2) are obtained from the germline V gene (reference sequence). Trimming removed 4 bases from V and 3 bases from J, leaving 12 bases between the germline ends. The sequence was obtained from a man younger than 35 in good health. The sequenced sample was naive CD8+ T cells sorted from blood. This sample's cell subset or site label indicates: CD45RA+CCR7+. The chain links TRBV19 with TRBJ1-2; too little of a D gene remains to name it. The CDR3 has the sequence CASSTMGRDYGYTF. The DNA sequence reads TGTGCCAGTAGTACCATGGGCCGTGACTATGGCTACACCTTC.